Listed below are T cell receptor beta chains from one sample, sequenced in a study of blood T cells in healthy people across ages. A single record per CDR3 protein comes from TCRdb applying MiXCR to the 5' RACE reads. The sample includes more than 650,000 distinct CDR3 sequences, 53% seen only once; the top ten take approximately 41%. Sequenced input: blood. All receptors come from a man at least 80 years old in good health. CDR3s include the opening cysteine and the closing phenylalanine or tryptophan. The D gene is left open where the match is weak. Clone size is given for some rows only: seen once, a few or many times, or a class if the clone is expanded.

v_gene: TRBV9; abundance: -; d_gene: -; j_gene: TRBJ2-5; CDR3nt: TGTGCCAGCAGCGTAGCTAGGGCCGGGGGACTCCAAGAGACCCAGTACTTC; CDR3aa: CASSVARAGGLQETQYF
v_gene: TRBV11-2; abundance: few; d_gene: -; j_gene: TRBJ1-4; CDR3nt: TGTGCCAGCAGCGTCTTAAGGGGCAATCGGATCGAAAAACTGTTTTTT; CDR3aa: CASSVLRGNRIEKLFF
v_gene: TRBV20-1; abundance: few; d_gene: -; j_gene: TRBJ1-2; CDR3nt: TGCAGTGCTAATTTCAATGGCTACACCTTC; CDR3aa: CSANFNGYTF
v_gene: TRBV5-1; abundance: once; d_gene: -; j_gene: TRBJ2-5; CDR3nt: TGCGCCAGCAGCAGGGACGGCCGAGAGACCCAGTACTTC; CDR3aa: CASSRDGRETQYF
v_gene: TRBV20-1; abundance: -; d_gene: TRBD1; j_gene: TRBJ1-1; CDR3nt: TGCAGTGCTAGAGGCTTAGGCAGGGGGGTCACTGAAGCTTTCTTT; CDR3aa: CSARGLGRGVTEAFF
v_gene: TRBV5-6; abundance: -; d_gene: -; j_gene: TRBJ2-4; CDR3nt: TGTGCCGGCAGTCCGGACTCAGCCAAAAACATTCAGTACTTC; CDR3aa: CAGSPDSAKNIQYF
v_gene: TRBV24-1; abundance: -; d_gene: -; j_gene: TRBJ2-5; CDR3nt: TGTGCCACCAGTGACGTCCGGAGGGCCGGGGAGACCCAGTACTTC; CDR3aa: CATSDVRRAGETQYF
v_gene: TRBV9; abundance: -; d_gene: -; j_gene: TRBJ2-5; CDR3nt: TGTGCCAGCAGCTCGCGGACTGGAACTCAAGAGACCCAGTACTTC; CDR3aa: CASSSRTGTQETQYF
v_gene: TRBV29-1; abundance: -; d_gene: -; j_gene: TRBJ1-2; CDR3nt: TGCAGCGTTGGAGGCCCTGCTGACTATGGCTACACCTTC; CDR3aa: CSVGGPADYGYTF
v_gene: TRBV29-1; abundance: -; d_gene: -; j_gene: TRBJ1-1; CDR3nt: TGCAGCGTTGTCCAGGGGGAAGCTTTCTTT; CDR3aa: CSVVQGEAFF
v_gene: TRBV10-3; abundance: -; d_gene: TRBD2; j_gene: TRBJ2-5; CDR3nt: TGTGCCATCAGGGCGGGAGGAATCGATGAGCAGTACTTC; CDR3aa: CAIRAGGIDEQYF
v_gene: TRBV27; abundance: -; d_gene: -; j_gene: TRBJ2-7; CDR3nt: TGTGCCAGCAGCTATCCGGGGGCTAGTGCCTACGAGCAGTACTTC; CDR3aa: CASSYPGASAYEQYF
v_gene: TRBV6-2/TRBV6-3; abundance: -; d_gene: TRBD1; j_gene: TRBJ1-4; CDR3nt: TGTGCCAGCAGTTCCGGGACAGATGAAAAACTGTTTTTT; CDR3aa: CASSSGTDEKLFF
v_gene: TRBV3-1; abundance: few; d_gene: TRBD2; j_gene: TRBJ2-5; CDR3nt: TGTGCCAGCAGTTTAAGGTCTAGCGGGAGGGGCAATGAGCAGTACTTC; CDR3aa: CASSLRSSGRGNEQYF
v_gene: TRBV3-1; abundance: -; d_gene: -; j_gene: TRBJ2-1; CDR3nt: TGTGTCAGCAGCCGTCGGGACTCCTCAGGCTACAATGAGCAGTTCTTC; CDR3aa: CVSSRRDSSGYNEQFF
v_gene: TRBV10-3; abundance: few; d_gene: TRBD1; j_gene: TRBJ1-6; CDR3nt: TGTGCCATCAGCACACAGGGGGCCAATTCACCCCTCCACTTT; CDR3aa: CAISTQGANSPLHF
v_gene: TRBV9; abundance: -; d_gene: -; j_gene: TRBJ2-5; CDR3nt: TGTGCCAACCCCTGGTGGGGGGAGACCCAGTACTTC; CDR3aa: CANPWWGETQYF
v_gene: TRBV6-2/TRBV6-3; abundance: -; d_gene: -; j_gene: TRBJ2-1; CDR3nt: TGTGCCAGCAGCCCCAGTGGGGGCTCTGGCAATGAGCAGTTCTTC; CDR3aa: CASSPSGGSGNEQFF
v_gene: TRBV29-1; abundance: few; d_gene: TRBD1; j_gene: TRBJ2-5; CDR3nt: TGCAGCGTCACCGGGACAGCCCCGCAGACCCAGTACTTC; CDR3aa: CSVTGTAPQTQYF
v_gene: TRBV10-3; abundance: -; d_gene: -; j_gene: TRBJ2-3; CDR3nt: TGTGCCATCAGCTTTACAGATACGCAGTATTTT; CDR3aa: CAISFTDTQYF
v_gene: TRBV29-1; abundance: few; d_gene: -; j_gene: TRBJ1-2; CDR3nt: TGCAGCGTTCAAACCCGAGGCTCGGGGGCTTTCTATGGCTACACCTTC; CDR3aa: CSVQTRGSGAFYGYTF
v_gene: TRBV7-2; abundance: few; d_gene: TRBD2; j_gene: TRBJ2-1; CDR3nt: TGTGCCAGCAGCTTAGGGCGGGAGCACTACAATGAGCAGTTCTTC; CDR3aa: CASSLGREHYNEQFF
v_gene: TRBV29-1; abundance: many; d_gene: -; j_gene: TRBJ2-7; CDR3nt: TGCAGCGTTGGCCAGTCCTACGAGCAGTACTTC; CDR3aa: CSVGQSYEQYF
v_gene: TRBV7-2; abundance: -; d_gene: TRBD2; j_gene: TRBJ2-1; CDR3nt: TGTGCCAGCAGCACCCTAGCGGGACCCTACGATGAGCAGTTCTTC; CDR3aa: CASSTLAGPYDEQFF
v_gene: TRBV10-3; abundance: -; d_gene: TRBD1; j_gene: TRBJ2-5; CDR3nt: TGTGCCATCATGGGACAGAAAGAAGAGACCCAGTACTTC; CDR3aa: CAIMGQKEETQYF
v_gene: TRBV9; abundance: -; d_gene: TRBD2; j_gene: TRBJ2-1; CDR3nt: TGTGCCAGCAGCGTAGCTTCAACCGCCCTAGCGGGATGGCATGAGCAGTTCTTC; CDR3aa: CASSVASTALAGWHEQFF
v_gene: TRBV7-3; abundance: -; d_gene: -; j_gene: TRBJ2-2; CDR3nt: TGTGCCAGCAGCCAACAGGGGAACACCGGGGAGCTGTTTTTT; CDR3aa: CASSQQGNTGELFF
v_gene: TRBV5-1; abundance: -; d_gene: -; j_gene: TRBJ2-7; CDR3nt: TGCGCCAGCAGCCCCGAGACGTCTGTCCACAATGAGCAGTACTTC; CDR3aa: CASSPETSVHNEQYF
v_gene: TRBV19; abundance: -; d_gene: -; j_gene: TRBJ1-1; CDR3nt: TGTGCCGTACGGGTAAGGGCTGAAGCTTTCTTT; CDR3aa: CAVRVRAEAFF
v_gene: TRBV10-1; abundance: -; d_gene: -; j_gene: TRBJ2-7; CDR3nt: TGCGCCAGCAGTGACCCACAAACCGGGGAGCAGTACTTC; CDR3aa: CASSDPQTGEQYF
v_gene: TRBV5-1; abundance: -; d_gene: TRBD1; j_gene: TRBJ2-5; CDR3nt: TGCGCCAGCAGCTTGGCTGGGACAGGGACCGAGACCCAGTACTTC; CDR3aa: CASSLAGTGTETQYF
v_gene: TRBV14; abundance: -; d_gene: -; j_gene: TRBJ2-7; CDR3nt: TGTGCCAGCAGCTTCGACAGGATCGGCACCTACGAGCAGTACTTC; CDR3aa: CASSFDRIGTYEQYF
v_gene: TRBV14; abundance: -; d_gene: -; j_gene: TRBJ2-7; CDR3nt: TGTGCCAGCAGCGTAGGGGCCAACGAGCAGTACTTC; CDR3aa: CASSVGANEQYF
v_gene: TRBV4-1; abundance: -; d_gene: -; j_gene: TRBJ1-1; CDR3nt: TGCACCAGCAGTGAGGGACGCGGCAGGGGCACTGAAGCTTTCTTT; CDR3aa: CTSSEGRGRGTEAFF
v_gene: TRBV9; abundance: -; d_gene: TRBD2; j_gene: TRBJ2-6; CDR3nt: TGTGCCAGCAGCGTAAGCGGGAGTGGTCTCGGGGCCAACGTCCTGACTTTC; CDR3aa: CASSVSGSGLGANVLTF
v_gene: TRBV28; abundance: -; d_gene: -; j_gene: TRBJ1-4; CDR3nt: TGTGCCAGCACTAAACAGGGACTAGCCGAAAAACTGTTTTTT; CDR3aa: CASTKQGLAEKLFF
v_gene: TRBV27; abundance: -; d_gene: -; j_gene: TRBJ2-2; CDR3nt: TGTGCCAGCAGTTTATTTGCGGAGACGAACACCGGGGAGCTGTTTTTT; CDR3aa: CASSLFAETNTGELFF
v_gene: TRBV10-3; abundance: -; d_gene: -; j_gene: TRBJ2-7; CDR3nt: TGTGCCATCAGTGGAAGGGAGACAGACGAGCAGTACTTC; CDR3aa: CAISGRETDEQYF
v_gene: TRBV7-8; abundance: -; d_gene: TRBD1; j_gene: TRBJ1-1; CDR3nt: TGTGCCAGCAGCCTAGACAGGGCCCCGTATGACACTGAAGCTTTCTTT; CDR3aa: CASSLDRAPYDTEAFF
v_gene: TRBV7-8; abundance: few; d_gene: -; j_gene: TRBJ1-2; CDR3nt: TGTGCCAGCAGCTCGAGCCCTAGCATATATGGCTACACCTTC; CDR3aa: CASSSSPSIYGYTF
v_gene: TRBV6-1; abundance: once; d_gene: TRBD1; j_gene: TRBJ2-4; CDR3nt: TGTGCCAGCAGTGATATACAACAGGGGGCGATGGGCATTCAGTACTTC; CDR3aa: CASSDIQQGAMGIQYF
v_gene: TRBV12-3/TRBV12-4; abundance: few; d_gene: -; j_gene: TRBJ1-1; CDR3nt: TGTGCCAGTGCGCCGGGGCCGACGGGCACTGAAGCTTTCTTT; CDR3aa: CASAPGPTGTEAFF
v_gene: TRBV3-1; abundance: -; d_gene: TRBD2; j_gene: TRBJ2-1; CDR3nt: TGTGCCAGCGCCGGGACTAGCGATGGCTATGAGCAGTTCTTC; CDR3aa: CASAGTSDGYEQFF
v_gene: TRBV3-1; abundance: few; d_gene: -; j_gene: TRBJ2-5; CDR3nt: TGTGCCAGCAGCCACAGAGGAATCGTAGGGACCCAGTACTTC; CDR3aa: CASSHRGIVGTQYF
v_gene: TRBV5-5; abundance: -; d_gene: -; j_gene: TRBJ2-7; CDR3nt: TGTGCCAGCAGCCCTTTTATGGGGGGCTACGAGCAGTACTTC; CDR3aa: CASSPFMGGYEQYF
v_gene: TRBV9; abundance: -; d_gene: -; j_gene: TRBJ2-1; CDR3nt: TGTGCCAGCAGCGTAGCAGGCACCCCGTACAATGAGCAGTTCTTC; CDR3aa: CASSVAGTPYNEQFF
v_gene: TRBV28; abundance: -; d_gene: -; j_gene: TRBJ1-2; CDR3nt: TGTGCCAGCAGCGACGGAGTTCCCTATGGCTACACCTTC; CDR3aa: CASSDGVPYGYTF
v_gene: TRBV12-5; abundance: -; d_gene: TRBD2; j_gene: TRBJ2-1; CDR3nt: TGTGCTAGTGGTTTGGGGCTAGCGGGAGGACGGAATGAGCAGTTCTTC; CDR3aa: CASGLGLAGGRNEQFF
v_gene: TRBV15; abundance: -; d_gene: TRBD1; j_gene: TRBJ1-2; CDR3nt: TGTGCCACCAGCGGTGACAGGGGACGCCTACGTGGCTACACCTTC; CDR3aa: CATSGDRGRLRGYTF
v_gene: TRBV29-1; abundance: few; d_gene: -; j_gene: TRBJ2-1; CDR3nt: TGCAGCGTTGATTCGAAAAACAATGAGCAGTTCTTC; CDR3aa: CSVDSKNNEQFF
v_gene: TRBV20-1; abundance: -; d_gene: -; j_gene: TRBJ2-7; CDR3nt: TGCAGTGCTAGAGAAGACTACGAGCAGTACTTC; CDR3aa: CSAREDYEQYF
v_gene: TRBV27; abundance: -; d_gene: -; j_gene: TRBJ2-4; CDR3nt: TGTGCCAGCAGTGTCCAGGGCGCTTCCCCCCCCGTGTACATTCAGTACTTC; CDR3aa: CASSVQGASPPVYIQYF
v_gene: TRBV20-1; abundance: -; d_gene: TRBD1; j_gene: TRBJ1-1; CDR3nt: TGCAGTGCTTATAAGGGGACAGGGATGAACACTGAAGCTTTCTTT; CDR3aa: CSAYKGTGMNTEAFF
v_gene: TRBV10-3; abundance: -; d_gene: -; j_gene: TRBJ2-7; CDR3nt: TGTGCCATCGGAGTGAGCGCCCCCGACGGCGAGCAGTACTTC; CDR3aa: CAIGVSAPDGEQYF
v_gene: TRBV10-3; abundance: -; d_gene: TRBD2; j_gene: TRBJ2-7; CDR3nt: TGTGCCATCAGTGTGGGACTAGCGTTGACTGAGCAGTACTTC; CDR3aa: CAISVGLALTEQYF
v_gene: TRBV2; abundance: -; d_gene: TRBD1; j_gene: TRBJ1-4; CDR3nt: TGTGCCAGCAGCGGACAGGGGTATAATGAAAAACTGTTTTTT; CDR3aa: CASSGQGYNEKLFF
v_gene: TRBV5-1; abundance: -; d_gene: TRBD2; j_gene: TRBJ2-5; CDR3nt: TGCGCCAGCAGCAAACCTACTCTAGCGGTTGGAGGAGAGACCCAGTACTTC; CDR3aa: CASSKPTLAVGGETQYF